One TCR beta chain is described in this entry. The data were taken from a study of control samples from healthy donors and cancer patients. Assay: immunoSEQ multiplex PCR; the TCRdb copy retains only in-frame clones and omits some. The data contain roughly 180,000 clones, roughly 95% of them singletons. The source is a woman aged 55-70 years in good health. Sequenced input: blood.

The CDR3 here is CASSYPIAGNTEAFF. For the CDR3, the DNA is TGTGCCAGCAGCTATCCTATTGCGGGGAACACTGAAGCTTTCTTT. The gene calls are TRBV7-9 and TRBJ1-1; D is unclear. Germline V gene sequence: CDR1 SEHNR, CDR2 FQNEAQ (reference sequence). The CDR3 is made up of 15 amino acids. V was clipped by 4 bases and J by 1 base, with 13 bases between them.